This T cell receptor (beta chain) was sequenced in a study of cytomegalovirus exposure and HLA in healthy donors. Findings and limits, study-wide: A link between a missense DCLRE1C variant and TCR beta V- and J-gene trimming emerged from a later analysis.

The germline V gene has CDR1 MNHEY and CDR2 SVGAGI. The V segment lost 4 bases and the J segment 10 bases; nucleotides outside the gene matches: 5. This CDR3 is built from 13 residues. PCR employed 60 Vbeta and 13 Jbeta primers. TCRdb keeps only in-frame clones here, not all; method: immunoSEQ multiplex PCR. This sample yields about 130,000 clones, of which approximately 80% are seen a single time; about 0.74% belongs to the top ten. This clone was picked up a small number of times. Antigen unknown. The material sequenced was PBMCs. This clonotype originated in a man between 18 and 29 years old in good health and CMV-seronegative. The V and J genes are TRBV6-5 and TRBJ2-1; 9 nucleotides align to TRBD2. CDR3 protein: CASSSRGGGEQFF. The CDR3 coding sequence is TGTGCCAGCAGTTCGCGCGGGGGGGGCGAGCAGTTCTTC.